The T cell receptor (beta chain) described here comes from a study of CD8 T cells in Susac syndrome. Reverse transcription of about 0.45 to 1 ug RNA was carried out with random hexamers. One entry per CDR3 protein results from TCRdb running MiXCR on the immunoSEQ multiplex PCR reads. The data contain some 90,000 distinct CDR3 sequences, about 93% of them singletons. V was pared by 0 bases and J by 2 bases, with 18 bases between. The CDR3 has 18 amino acids. Germline V gene data show CDR1 as LGHDT and CDR2 as YNNKEL (reference sequence). This clonotype originated in a human donor in good health. Source material: CD8+ T cells from PBMCs. The chain uses TRBV3-1 and TRBJ2-3, with a possible D match to TRBD2 (6 bases). CDR3 residues: CASSQDIFGGGFTDTQYF. CDR3 in DNA: TGTGCCAGCAGCCAAGATATCTTTGGAGGAGGGTTCACAGATACGCAGTATTTT.